This paragraph covers one TCR beta chain sequence. The antigen is undetermined. Germline V gene lookup returns CDR1 SGHRS and CDR2 YFSETQ. With 0 bases removed from V and 2 bases from J, the gap between germline ends came to 13 bases. The CDR3 is made up of 16 amino acids. The data were taken from a study of shared clonotypes between healthy human individuals. Notes on the study in general: When compared with the clonotypes that were shared by all four sorted-subset donors, the non-shared clonotypes turned out to have lower generation probabilities.

Selected positively for CCR7 and CD45RO-negative, naive CD8 cells excluded terminally differentiated effector memory CD45RA+ cells. Every subset had its genomic DNA shared out evenly among several immunoSEQ plates. Profiling relied on immunoSEQ multiplex PCR, and the TCRdb table lists in-frame clones only, not all of them. The profile covers about 2 million clones, with less than 95% appearing a single time and roughly 1% taken by the ten largest. The chain recombines TRBV5-1 with TRBJ2-3; TRBD2 might be the D (6 bases). The sequence was collected from a man aged 18-30 years in good health. The sample consisted of naive CD8+ T cells sorted from blood. The CDR3 nucleotides read TGCGCCAGCAGCTTGGCCTCCGGGGGACTCACAGATACGCAGTATTTT. Protein: CASSLASGGLTDTQYF.